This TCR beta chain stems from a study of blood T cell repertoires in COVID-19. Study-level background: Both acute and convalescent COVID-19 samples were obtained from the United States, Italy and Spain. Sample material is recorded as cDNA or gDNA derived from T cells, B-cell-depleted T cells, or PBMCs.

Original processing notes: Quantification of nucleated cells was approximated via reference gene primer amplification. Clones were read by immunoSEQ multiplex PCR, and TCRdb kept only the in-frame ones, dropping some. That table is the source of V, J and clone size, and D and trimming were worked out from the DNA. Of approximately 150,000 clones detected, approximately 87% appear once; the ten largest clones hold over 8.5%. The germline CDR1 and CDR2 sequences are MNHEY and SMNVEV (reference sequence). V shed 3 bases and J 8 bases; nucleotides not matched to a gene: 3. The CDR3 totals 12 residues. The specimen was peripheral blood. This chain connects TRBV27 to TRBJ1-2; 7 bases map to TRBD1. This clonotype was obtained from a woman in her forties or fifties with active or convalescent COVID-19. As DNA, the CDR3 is TGTGCCAGCAGTTTCACAGGGGACGGCTACACCTTC. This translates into CASSFTGDGYTF.